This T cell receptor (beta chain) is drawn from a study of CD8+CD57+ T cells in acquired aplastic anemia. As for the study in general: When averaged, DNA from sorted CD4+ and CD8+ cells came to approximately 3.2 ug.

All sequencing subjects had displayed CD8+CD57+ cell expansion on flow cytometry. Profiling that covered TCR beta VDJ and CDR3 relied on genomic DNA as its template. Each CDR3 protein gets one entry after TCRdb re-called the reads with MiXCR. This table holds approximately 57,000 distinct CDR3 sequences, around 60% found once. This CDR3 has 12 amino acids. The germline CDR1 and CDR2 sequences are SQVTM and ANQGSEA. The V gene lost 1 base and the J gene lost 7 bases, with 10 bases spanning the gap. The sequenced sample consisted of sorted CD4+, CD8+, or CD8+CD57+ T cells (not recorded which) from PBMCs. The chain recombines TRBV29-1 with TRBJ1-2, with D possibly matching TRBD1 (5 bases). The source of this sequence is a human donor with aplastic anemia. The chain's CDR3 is CSVEGGGTGYTF. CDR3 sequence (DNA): TGCAGCGTTGAAGGGGGGGGTACTGGCTACACCTTC.